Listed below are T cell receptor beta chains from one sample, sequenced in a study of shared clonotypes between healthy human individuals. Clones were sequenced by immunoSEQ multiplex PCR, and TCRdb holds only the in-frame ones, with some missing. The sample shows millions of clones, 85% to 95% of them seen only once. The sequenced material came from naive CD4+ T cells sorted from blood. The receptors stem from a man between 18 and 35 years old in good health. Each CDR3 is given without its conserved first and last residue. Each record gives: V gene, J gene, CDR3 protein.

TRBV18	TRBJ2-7	ASSPPAVLAGLPYEQY
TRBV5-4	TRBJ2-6	ASSTSGANVLT
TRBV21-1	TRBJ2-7	ASNRGKAYEQY
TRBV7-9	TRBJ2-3	ASSLVETRTDTQY
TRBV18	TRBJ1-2	ASSPLDGSGYT
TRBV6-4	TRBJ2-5	ASRETGNQETQY
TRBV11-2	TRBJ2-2	ASSLGSTGELF
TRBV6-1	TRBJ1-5	ATLTGGNSNQPQH
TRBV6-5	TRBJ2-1	ASSRGGSSYNEQF
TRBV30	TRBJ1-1	AWRGFLNTEAF
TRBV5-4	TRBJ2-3	ASTSGPGTDTQY
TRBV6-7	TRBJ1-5	ASSYPPTRYSNQPQH
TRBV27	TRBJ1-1	ASSPYGRGQTEAF
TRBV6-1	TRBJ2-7	ASSEGYQGAYEQY
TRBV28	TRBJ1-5	ASNQLARGPQH
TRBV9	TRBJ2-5	ASSSQGGFGETQY
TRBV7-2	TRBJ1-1	ASSLAGAFGPANTEAF